Below are 15 T cell receptor beta chains sequenced from a single sample in a study of response to subunit inactivated influenza vaccine. TCRdb itself ran the RT-PCR reads through MiXCR, one entry per CDR3 protein. Here the sample spans around 790,000 distinct CDR3 sequences, 21% being singletons. The starting material was PBMCs from blood, obtained about 5 days after vaccination. These receptors originate from a man in his forties or fifties who received an inactivated influenza vaccine.

The V call is TRBV3-1, the J call TRBJ2-2, with D hard to call. Germline lookup yields CDR1 LGHDT and CDR2 YNNKEL (reference sequence). V gave up 1 base and J gave up 1 base, with 10 bases separating them. The CDR3 sequence is 16 residues long. CDR3 residues: CASSQGGKGNTGELFF. The DNA of the CDR3 is TGTGCCAGCAGCCAAGGAGGTAAAGGGAACACCGGGGAGCTGTTTTTT. The full variable domain, with the rest looked up from reference TRBV3-1 and TRBJ2-2, is DTAVSQTPKYLVTQMGNDKSIKCEQNLGHDTMYWYKQDSKKFLKIMFSYNNKELIINETVPNRFSPKSPDKAHLNLHINSLELGDSAVYFCASSQGGKGNTGELFFGEGSRLTVL.

In its sample, this clonotype was seen a few times. The rearrangement uses TRBV20-1 and TRBJ2-7, with 10 positions matching TRBD1. Germline trimming cut 5 bases from V and 2 bases from J; bases unmatched to any gene: 6. The CDR3 has 14 residues. From germline, CDR1 is DFQATT and CDR2 SNEGSKA (reference sequence). CDR3 region: CSAEDRGRAYEQYF. The DNA for the CDR3 is TGCAGTGCTGAAGACAGGGGGCGCGCCTACGAGCAGTACTTC.

The table lists this clonotype with many counts. The CDR3 DNA follows: TGCGCCAGCAGCGACAGCTCCAACTCCTACGAGCAGTACTTC. Encoded protein: CASSDSSNSYEQYF. The chain recombines TRBV5-1 with TRBJ2-7, with D tentatively TRBD1 (5 bases). Germline loops: CDR1 SGHRS, CDR2 YFSETQ. This CDR3 contains 14 residues. V dropped 4 bases and J dropped 0 bases, with 11 bases sitting between them.

The chain combines TRBV29-1 with TRBJ2-7, with TRBD1 matching 11 bases. Germline V CDR1 and CDR2: SQVTM, ANQGSEA. V was pared by 5 bases and J by 6 bases, with 3 bases of the junction left unmatched. The CDR3 totals 12 residues. The CDR3 region is CSVRDRGVEQYF. DNA for the CDR3: TGCAGCGTTCGGGACAGGGGGGTCGAGCAGTACTTC.

The chain recombines TRBV5-1 with TRBJ2-7; 8 bases align to TRBD1. V was pared by 3 bases and J by 5 bases, with 10 bases of the junction left unmatched. The CDR3 length is 15 residues. The germline CDR1 and CDR2 sequences are SGHRS and YFSETQ. DNA of the CDR3: TGCGCCAGCAGCTCAAAAGTGGACAGGGTGAACGAGCAGTACTTC. Translation gives CASSSKVDRVNEQYF.

This clonotype was seen ten or more times. The chain recombines TRBV12-3 or TRBV12-4 with TRBJ2-7; D may be TRBD1 (6 bases). The length of the CDR3 is 18 residues. Deletions cut 3 bases from V and 4 bases from J, with 25 bases between. The CDR3 here is CASSFAGSSRGRKYEQYF. The CDR3 bases are TGTGCCAGCAGTTTCGCCGGTAGCTCCAGGGGCCGAAAATACGAGCAGTACTTC.

J is TRBJ2-1 and V is TRBV7-3; perhaps TRBD2 as D (5 bases). The V gene's germline CDR1 is SGHTA and CDR2 FQGTGA. This CDR3 is 13 amino acids long. V was trimmed by 0 bases and J by 8 bases, leaving 8 bases between them. The CDR3 loop reads CASSLTTKDEQFF. CDR3 DNA: TGTGCCAGCAGCTTAACGACTAAGGATGAGCAGTTCTTC.

This chain uses TRBV30 with TRBJ2-5; D call uncertain. V gave up 3 bases and J gave up 2 bases, with 16 bases separating them. Per germline, CDR1 GTSNPN and CDR2 SVGIG (reference sequence). The CDR3 runs 15 residues. The CDR3 loop reads CAWSSTVIAQETQYF. CDR3 DNA sequence: TGTGCCTGGAGCTCGACGGTGATCGCACAAGAGACCCAGTACTTC.

The V call is TRBV20-1, the J call TRBJ2-5; TRBD1 matches 7 bases. The CDR3 runs 15 residues. Germline assignment: CDR1 DFQATT and CDR2 SNEGSKA (reference sequence). Trimming took 0 bases from V and 0 from J; bases not matched to a gene: 4. As DNA, the CDR3 is TGCAGTGCTAGAGATCGGGGACAGTACCAAGAGACCCAGTACTTC. It codes for CSARDRGQYQETQYF.

V usage is TRBV12-3 or TRBV12-4 and J usage is TRBJ2-6; a possible D gene is TRBD1 (8 bases). V was pared by 5 bases and J by 0 bases, with 20 bases between. This CDR3 contains 19 residues. CDR3 protein: CASSSDHRGGGSGANVLTF. The CDR3 DNA follows: TGTGCCAGCAGTAGCGATCACAGGGGGGGAGGCTCTGGGGCCAACGTCCTGACTTTC.

The chain uses TRBV11-2 and TRBJ2-5; D is possibly TRBD1 (5 bases). Per germline, CDR1 SGHAT and CDR2 FQNNGV. The V and J ends lost 3 bases and 0 bases respectively, with 11 bases between them. The CDR3 contains 15 residues. The CDR3 nucleotides are TGTGCCAGCAGCTTGTTAAGGGGCTACCAAGAGACCCAGTACTTC. This codes for CASSLLRGYQETQYF. Full variable domain (rest looked up from reference TRBV11-2 and TRBJ2-5): EAGVAQSPRYKIIEKRQSVAFWCNPISGHATLYWYQQILGQGPKLLIQFQNNGVVDDSQLPKDRFSAERLKGVDSTLKIQPAKLEDSAVYLCASSLLRGYQETQYFGPGTRLLVL.

This clonotype was picked up a small number of times. V usage is TRBV5-6 and J usage is TRBJ1-5; D is perhaps TRBD1 (5 bases). The V end was cut by 4 bases, the J end by 3 bases, with 11 bases between. The CDR3 contains 14 residues. The germline V gene has CDR1 SGHDT and CDR2 YYEEEE. The CDR3 nucleotides are TGTGCCAGCAGCGAGGGACCGACCAATCAGCCCCAGCATTTT. This sequence encodes CASSEGPTNQPQHF.

The DNA of the CDR3 is TGTGCCAGCAGCCGTGGAGAGGGGGCGCACGGCGAGCAGTACTTC. Protein product: CASSRGEGAHGEQYF. V gene TRBV12-3 or TRBV12-4 combines with J gene TRBJ2-7; 7 positions agree with TRBD1. V lost 6 bases to trimming and J lost 6 bases; unmatched junction nucleotides: 14. CDR3 length: 15 residues.

This CDR3 is CASKFGGAGNEQFF. CDR3 sequence (DNA): TGTGCCAGCAAGTTTGGGGGAGCAGGCAATGAGCAGTTCTTC. The rearrangement joins TRBV2 to TRBJ2-1; the D call may be TRBD1 or TRBD2 (5 bases each). The CDR3 has 14 residues. CDR1 and CDR2 from the germline V gene are SNHLY and FYNNEI. V lost 7 bases and J lost 6, with 16 bases in between.

This clonotype was seen at least ten times. This sequence joins TRBV7-9 and TRBJ2-2; no firm D call. The germline V gene encodes CDR1 SEHNR and CDR2 FQNEAQ (reference sequence). The CDR3 extends over 14 amino acids. V dropped 2 bases and J dropped 5 bases, with 9 bases sitting between them. CDR3 loop: CASSLFGETGELFF. The CDR3, as DNA: TGTGCCAGCAGCTTATTCGGAGAGACCGGGGAGCTGTTTTTT.